A selection of T cell receptor beta chains follows, all from one sample in a study of control samples from healthy donors and cancer patients. Clones were read by immunoSEQ multiplex PCR, and TCRdb kept only the in-frame ones, dropping some. The data contain some 130,000 clones, approximately 94% of them singletons. Input material: PBMCs. These receptors were taken from a man aged 45-65 years with head and neck cancer. Both conserved end residues are part of each CDR3. D genes are given only for firm matches. For some rows the clone size is stated as once, few or many, or as a class when expanded; others skip it.

TRBD2	TRBV2	NA	TRBJ2-5	CASSLAGETQYF	TGTGCCAGCAGCCTAGCGGGGGAGACCCAGTACTTC
NA	TRBV24-1	NA	TRBJ1-2	CATSAGDYGYTF	TGTGCCACCAGTGCAGGGGACTATGGCTACACCTTC
TRBD1	TRBV4-1	NA	TRBJ2-1	CASSFPGQGDNEQFF	TGCGCCAGCAGCTTTCCGGGACAGGGAGACAATGAGCAGTTCTTC
NA	TRBV15	NA	TRBJ2-1	CATSSGAPYNEQFF	TGTGCCACCAGCTCCGGGGCCCCCTACAATGAGCAGTTCTTC
NA	TRBV18	NA	TRBJ1-1	CASSDAGLRSNTEAFF	TGTGCCAGCTCGGACGCGGGGCTTCGTTCGAACACTGAAGCTTTCTTT
TRBD2	TRBV7-2	NA	TRBJ2-1	CASSSRRLAGGNEQFF	TGTGCCAGCAGCTCCCGCCGACTAGCGGGAGGGAATGAGCAGTTCTTC
TRBD1	TRBV6-5	NA	TRBJ1-1	CASRNWDRLNTEAFF	TGTGCCAGCAGAAACTGGGACAGATTGAACACTGAAGCTTTCTTT
TRBD2	TRBV7-9	NA	TRBJ2-2	CASSQTSANTGELFF	TGTGCCAGCAGCCAGACTAGCGCGAACACCGGGGAGCTGTTTTTT
NA	TRBV11-3	once	TRBJ1-1	CASSRPGVPATEAFF	TGTGCCAGCAGTCGGCCAGGGGTCCCCGCTACTGAAGCTTTCTTT
NA	TRBV4-3	NA	TRBJ2-3	CASSRLGVSTDTQYF	TGCGCCAGCAGCCGACTAGGGGTTAGCACAGATACGCAGTATTTT
NA	TRBV6-2/TRBV6-3	NA	TRBJ2-5	CASSSPGPALETQYF	TGTGCCAGCAGTTCCCCCGGACCTGCCTTGGAGACCCAGTACTTC
NA	TRBV5-1	NA	TRBJ2-1	CASSLRSNEQFF	TGCGCCAGCAGCTTACGGAGCAATGAGCAGTTCTTC
TRBD2	TRBV7-3	once	TRBJ2-3	CASSSRLAGDSTDTQYF	TGTGCCAGCAGCTCAAGACTAGCGGGGGATAGCACAGATACGCAGTATTTT
NA	TRBV15	NA	TRBJ2-3	CATSRSGVAVSTDTQYF	TGTGCCACCAGCAGATCCGGGGTAGCGGTAAGCACAGATACGCAGTATTTT
NA	TRBV28	once	TRBJ1-2	CASSLSDSSANYGYTF	TGTGCCAGCAGTTTATCTGACTCTTCAGCTAACTATGGCTACACCTTC
TRBD1	TRBV2	once	TRBJ2-6	CARRGDRGSGANVLTF	TGTGCCCGCAGGGGGGACAGGGGGTCTGGGGCCAACGTCCTGACTTTC
NA	TRBV19	few	TRBJ2-3	CASSPPGYTDTQYF	TGTGCCAGTAGTCCTCCGGGTTACACAGATACGCAGTATTTT
TRBD1	TRBV11-2	NA	TRBJ2-5	CASSPGQLLYQETQYF	TGTGCCAGCAGCCCGGGACAGCTACTGTACCAAGAGACCCAGTACTTC
NA	TRBV9	NA	TRBJ2-7	CASSPSRGVYEQYF	TGTGCCAGCAGCCCAAGTCGGGGAGTCTACGAGCAGTACTTC
NA	TRBV6-2/TRBV6-3	NA	TRBJ1-3	CASSSSQGRPGNTIYF	NA
TRBD2	TRBV7-2	NA	TRBJ2-7	CASSYQIGTSGGAVGF	TGTGCCAGCAGCTATCAAATCGGGACTAGCGGGGGGGCGGTCGGCTTC
TRBD1	TRBV5-1	NA	TRBJ2-7	CASSATDRAYEQYF	TGCGCCAGCAGCGCTACGGACAGGGCCTACGAGCAGTACTTC
TRBD2	TRBV3-1/TRBV3-2	NA	TRBJ2-5	CASSPSLAGGETQYF	TGTGCCAGCAGCCCTTCACTAGCGGGGGGAGAGACCCAGTACTTC
TRBD2	TRBV14	NA	TRBJ2-5	CASSPSLAGKTQYF	TGTGCCAGCAGCCCCTCACTAGCGGGGAAGACCCAGTACTTC
NA	TRBV27	few	TRBJ2-5	CASSARTARETQYF	TGTGCCAGCAGTGCAAGGACAGCGCGGGAGACCCAGTACTTC
TRBD2	TRBV24-1	NA	TRBJ2-3	CATSGGAGDTQYF	TGTGCCACTAGCGGGGGGGCAGGAGATACGCAGTATTTT
NA	TRBV28	NA	TRBJ2-2	CASSLSVSGLRAGELFF	NA
NA	TRBV2	once	TRBJ2-7	CASSSSGAEQYF	TGTGCCAGCAGCTCCTCCGGGGCTGAGCAGTACTTC
TRBD2	TRBV19	NA	TRBJ2-3	CASSIDSGTSVGDTQYF	TGTGCCAGTAGTATAGATTCTGGGACTAGCGTCGGAGATACGCAGTATTTT
TRBD1	TRBV3-1/TRBV3-2	NA	TRBJ2-4	CASSPQGKLAKNIQYF	TGTGCCAGCAGCCCACAGGGGAAATTAGCCAAAAACATTCAGTACTTC
TRBD1	TRBV18	NA	TRBJ1-5	CASSPGGQGAVQPQHF	TGTGCCAGCTCACCTGGGGGACAGGGGGCTGTTCAGCCCCAGCATTTT
NA	TRBV4-1	once	TRBJ1-2	CASSHLGEIGYTF	TGCGCCAGCAGCCATCTAGGTGAGATCGGCTACACCTTC
NA	TRBV19	NA	TRBJ1-5	CASRLQGFSNQPQHF	TGTGCCAGTAGGCTTCAGGGTTTTAGCAATCAGCCCCAGCATTTT
NA	TRBV18	NA	TRBJ1-1	CASSVTMNTEAFF	TGTGCCAGCTCGGTTACCATGAACACTGAAGCTTTCTTT
NA	TRBV2	once	TRBJ2-5	CASSQRSGFETQYF	TGTGCCAGCAGCCAGCGATCCGGCTTTGAGACCCAGTACTTC
NA	TRBV2	NA	TRBJ2-3	CASLVQGTLRTDTQYF	TGTGCCAGCCTTGTCCAGGGAACCCTCCGGACAGATACGCAGTATTTT
NA	TRBV19	NA	TRBJ1-2	CASSIAGISHYGYTF	TGTGCCAGTAGTATAGCTGGGATCTCTCACTATGGCTACACCTTC
NA	TRBV4-3	NA	TRBJ2-3	CASSPSRGGSADTQYF	TGCGCCAGCAGCCCCTCACGGGGCGGGTCGGCAGATACGCAGTATTTT
NA	TRBV7-9	NA	TRBJ1-1	CASSHRDTGREAFF	TGTGCCAGCAGCCACCGGGACACCGGAAGGGAAGCTTTCTTT
NA	TRBV2	NA	TRBJ2-1	CASRMASTSNEQFF	TGTGCCAGCAGAATGGCTAGTACTTCCAATGAGCAGTTCTTC
TRBD1	TRBV5-5	NA	TRBJ2-5	CASSYTGAGETQYF	TGTGCCAGCAGCTACACAGGGGCTGGAGAGACCCAGTACTTC
NA	TRBV5-1	NA	TRBJ2-1	CASSPGLGSNGYEQFF	TGCGCCAGCAGCCCTGGCTTAGGTAGCAACGGGTATGAGCAGTTCTTC
NA	TRBV5-8	once	TRBJ2-1	CASIRGANEQFF	TGTGCCAGCATTCGAGGGGCGAATGAGCAGTTCTTC
NA	TRBV6-2/TRBV6-3	NA	TRBJ1-2	CASSYARGAATF	TGTGCCAGCAGTTACGCCCGAGGGGCCGCCACCTTC
TRBD1	TRBV6-5	NA	TRBJ1-2	CASSYLTGVGYTF	TGTGCCAGCAGTTACTTGACAGGGGTTGGCTACACCTTC
NA	TRBV7-9	once	TRBJ2-3	CASSPRDPSTQYF	TGTGCCAGCAGCCCCCGGGACCCTTCTACGCAGTATTTT
NA	TRBV3-1/TRBV3-2	once	TRBJ1-2	CASSQVGGRGYTF	TGTGCCAGCAGCCAAGTCGGGGGGCGCGGCTACACCTTC
NA	TRBV4-3	NA	TRBJ2-3	CASSQDFTDTQYF	TGCGCCAGCAGCCAAGACTTCACAGATACGCAGTATTTT
NA	TRBV2	NA	TRBJ2-5	CASSLSQRETQYF	TGTGCCAGCAGCCTCTCCCAGAGGGAGACCCAGTACTTC
NA	TRBV18	NA	TRBJ1-5	CASSLGISNQPQHF	TGTGCCAGCTCACTAGGAATTAGCAATCAGCCCCAGCATTTT
TRBD1	TRBV24-1	NA	TRBJ2-3	CATSGTGVNTDTQYF	TGTGCCACCAGTGGGACAGGGGTAAACACAGATACGCAGTATTTT
NA	TRBV12-3/TRBV12-4	NA	TRBJ2-7	CASSFADEQYF	TGTGCCAGCAGTTTTGCGGACGAGCAGTACTTC
NA	TRBV6-5	once	TRBJ2-5	CASSQAAKGETQYF	TGTGCCAGCAGTCAGGCCGCGAAGGGGGAGACCCAGTACTTC
NA	TRBV6-5	NA	TRBJ1-1	CASRKQGMNTEAFF	TGTGCCAGCAGAAAACAGGGCATGAACACTGAAGCTTTCTTT
NA	TRBV7-2	NA	TRBJ1-1	CASSPTGRAEAFF	TGTGCCAGCAGCCCCACCGGCAGGGCCGAAGCTTTCTTT